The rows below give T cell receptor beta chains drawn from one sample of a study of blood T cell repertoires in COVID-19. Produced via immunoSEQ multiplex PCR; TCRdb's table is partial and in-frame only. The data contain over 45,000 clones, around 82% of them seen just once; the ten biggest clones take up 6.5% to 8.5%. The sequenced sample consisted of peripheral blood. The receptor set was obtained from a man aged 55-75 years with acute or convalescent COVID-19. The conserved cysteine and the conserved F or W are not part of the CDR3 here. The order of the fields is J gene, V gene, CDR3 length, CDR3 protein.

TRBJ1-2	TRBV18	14	ASSPPPTGGDYGYT
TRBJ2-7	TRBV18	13	ASSPPTAGRYEQY
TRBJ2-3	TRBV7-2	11	ASSPHGVGTQY
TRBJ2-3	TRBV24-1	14	ATSRGGPADTDTQY
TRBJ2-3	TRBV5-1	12	ASSLVGATDTQY
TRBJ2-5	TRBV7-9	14	ASSPFSGGNQETQY
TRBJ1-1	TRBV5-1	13	ASSLSGSGNTEAF
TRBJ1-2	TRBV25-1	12	ASNEAGENYGYT
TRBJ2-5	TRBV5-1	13	ASSFGASGVETQY
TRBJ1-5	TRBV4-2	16	ASSQRVEVGVSNQPQH
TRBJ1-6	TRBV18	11	ASGDRVNSPLH
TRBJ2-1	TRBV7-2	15	ASSLGVAGGSYNEQF
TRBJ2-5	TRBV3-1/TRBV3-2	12	ASSPTGGPETQY
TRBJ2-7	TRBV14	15	ASSSDLSPGYSYEQY
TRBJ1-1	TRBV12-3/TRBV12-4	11	ASSFGRGTEAF
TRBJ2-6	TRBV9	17	ASSANPRTVSSGANVLT
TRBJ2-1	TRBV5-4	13	ASSHGGLQYNEQF
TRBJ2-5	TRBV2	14	ASTHEAGGSQETQY
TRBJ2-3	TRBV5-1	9	ASRGGTREY
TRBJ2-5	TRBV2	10	ATGTRVETQY
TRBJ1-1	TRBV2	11	ASSEGEKTEAF
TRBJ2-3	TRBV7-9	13	ASSLGGQGADTQY
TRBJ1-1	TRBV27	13	ASSLLDQGYTEAF
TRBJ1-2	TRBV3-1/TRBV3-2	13	ASSVIGTGNYGYT
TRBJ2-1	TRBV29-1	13	SVAPQGGTTNEQF
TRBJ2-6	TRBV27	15	ASRERFLSSGANVLT
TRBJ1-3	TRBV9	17	ASSTPLGAGQISGNTIY
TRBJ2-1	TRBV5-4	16	ASSLPPGGGSFYNEQF
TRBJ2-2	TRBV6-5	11	ASSYPGTGELF
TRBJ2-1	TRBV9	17	ASSVEGPISGGAFNEQF
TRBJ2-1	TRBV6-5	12	ASSPREGWNEQF
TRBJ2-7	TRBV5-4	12	ASSAGRDSYEQY
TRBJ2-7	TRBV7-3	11	ASSFGQGYEQY
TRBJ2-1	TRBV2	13	ASSEVSSGAGEQF
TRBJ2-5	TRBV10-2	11	ASSEDTQETQY
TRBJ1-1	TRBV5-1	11	ASSLQMNTEAF
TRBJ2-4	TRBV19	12	ASSNGDRKNIQY
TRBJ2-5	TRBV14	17	ASSQGVLAGVTRKETQY
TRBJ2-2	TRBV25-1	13	ASARLAGLTGELF
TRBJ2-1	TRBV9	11	ASSASTSPEQF
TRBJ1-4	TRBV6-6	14	ASRKNGGRTNEKLF
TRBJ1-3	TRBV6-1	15	ASSALTGVVSGNTIY
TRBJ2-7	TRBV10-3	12	AISDNRVSYEQY
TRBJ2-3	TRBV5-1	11	ASSSSPTDTQY
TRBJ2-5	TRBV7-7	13	ASSLAGTSKETQY
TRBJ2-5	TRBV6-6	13	ASSTLGAHGETQY
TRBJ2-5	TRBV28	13	ASRKLSAPQETQY
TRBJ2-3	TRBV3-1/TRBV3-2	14	ASSQRGGTSTDTQY
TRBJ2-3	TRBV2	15	ASSEGWVSGNTDTQY
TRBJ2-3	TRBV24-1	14	ATSDPRGGVRDTQY
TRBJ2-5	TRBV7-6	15	ASSSPFLAGGLETQY
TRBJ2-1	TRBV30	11	AWRTAVYNEQF
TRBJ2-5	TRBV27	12	ASSLTGGGETQY